The entry that follows covers one T cell receptor beta chain sequence. Between the trimmed V and J ends, which lost 4 bases and 7 bases, there was a span of 21 bases. This CDR3 has 15 residues. Germline CDR1 reads SGHDT; CDR2 reads YYEEEE. This sample was included in a study of blood T cell repertoires in COVID-19. TCRdb's table, derived via immunoSEQ multiplex PCR, lists solely in-frame clones and lacks some. The profile shows around 270,000 clones, 86% of them singletons. This clonotype was obtained from a man aged 35-49 years who had recovered from COVID-19. Input material: peripheral blood. The rearrangement uses TRBV5-6 and TRBJ2-7, with D perhaps TRBD2 (6 bases). The CDR3 DNA reads TGTGCCAGCAGCCGAGGGCAGCTTTCGGGGGTTGAGCAGTACTTC. As protein: CASSRGQLSGVEQYF.